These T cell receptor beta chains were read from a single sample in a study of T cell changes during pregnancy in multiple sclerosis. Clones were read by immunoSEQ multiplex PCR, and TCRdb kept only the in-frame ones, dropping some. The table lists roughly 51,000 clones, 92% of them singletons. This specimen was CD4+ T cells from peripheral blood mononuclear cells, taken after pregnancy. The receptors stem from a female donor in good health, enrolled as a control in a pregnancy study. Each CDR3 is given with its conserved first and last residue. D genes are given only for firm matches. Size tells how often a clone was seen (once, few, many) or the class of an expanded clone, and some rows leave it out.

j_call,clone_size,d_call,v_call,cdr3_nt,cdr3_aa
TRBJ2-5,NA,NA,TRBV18,TGTGCCAGCTCAAGCACGGTTCAAGAGACCCAGTACTTC,CASSSTVQETQYF
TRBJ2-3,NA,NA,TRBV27,TGTGCCAGCAGTTTGAACAGGGGCACAGATACGCAGTATTTT,CASSLNRGTDTQYF
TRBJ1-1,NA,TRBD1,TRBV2,TGTGCCAGCGGGCAGGGGGCGAACACTGAAGCTTTCTTT,CASGQGANTEAFF
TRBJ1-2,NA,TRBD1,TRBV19,TGTGCCAGTCGGGGACAGGGGACCTCCTATGGCTACACCTTC,CASRGQGTSYGYTF
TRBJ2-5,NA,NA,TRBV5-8,TGTGCCAGCAGCCCCCGGGGCGGGGTTGGGGAGACCCAGTACTTC,CASSPRGGVGETQYF
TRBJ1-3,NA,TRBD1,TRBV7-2,TGTGCCAGCAGCTTAGGGAACCAGGGGGCAGGAAACACCATATATTTT,CASSLGNQGAGNTIYF
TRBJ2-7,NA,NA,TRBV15,TGTGCCACCAGCAGAGTGCAGGGTTACGAGCAGTACTTC,CATSRVQGYEQYF
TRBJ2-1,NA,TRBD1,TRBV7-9,TGTGCCAGCAGCCTGGGACAGGGGAACAATGAGCAGTTCTTC,CASSLGQGNNEQFF
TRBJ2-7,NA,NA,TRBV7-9,TGTGCCAGCAGCTTAGGACAGGGACTCTCCTACGAGCAGTACTTC,CASSLGQGLSYEQYF
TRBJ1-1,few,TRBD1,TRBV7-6,TGTGCCAGCAGCCCAGGGGGGAACACTGAAGCTTTCTTT,CASSPGGNTEAFF